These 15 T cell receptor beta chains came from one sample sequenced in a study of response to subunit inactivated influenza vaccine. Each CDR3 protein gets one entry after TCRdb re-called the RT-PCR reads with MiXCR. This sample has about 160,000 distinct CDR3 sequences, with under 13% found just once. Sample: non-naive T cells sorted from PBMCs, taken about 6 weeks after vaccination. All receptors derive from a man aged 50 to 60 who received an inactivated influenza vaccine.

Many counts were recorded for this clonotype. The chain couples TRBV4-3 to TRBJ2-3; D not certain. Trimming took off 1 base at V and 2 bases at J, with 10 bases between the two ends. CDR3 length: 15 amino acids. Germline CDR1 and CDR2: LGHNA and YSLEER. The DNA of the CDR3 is TGCGCCAGCAGCCAAGCAGGAATGGCCACAGATACGCAGTATTTT. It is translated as CASSQAGMATDTQYF.

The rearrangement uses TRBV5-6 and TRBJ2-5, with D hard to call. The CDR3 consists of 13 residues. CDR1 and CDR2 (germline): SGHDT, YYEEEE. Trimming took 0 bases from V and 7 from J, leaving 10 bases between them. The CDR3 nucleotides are TGTGCCAGCAGCTTGGCTGCGGTCGGGACCCAGTACTTC. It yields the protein CASSLAAVGTQYF.

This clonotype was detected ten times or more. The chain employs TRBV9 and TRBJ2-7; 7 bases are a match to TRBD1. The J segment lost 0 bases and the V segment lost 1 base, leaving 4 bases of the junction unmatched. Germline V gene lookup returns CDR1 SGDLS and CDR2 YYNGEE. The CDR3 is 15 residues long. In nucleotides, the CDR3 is TGTGCCAGCAGCGTATCCCCAGGGGGCTCCTACGAGCAGTACTTC. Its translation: CASSVSPGGSYEQYF.

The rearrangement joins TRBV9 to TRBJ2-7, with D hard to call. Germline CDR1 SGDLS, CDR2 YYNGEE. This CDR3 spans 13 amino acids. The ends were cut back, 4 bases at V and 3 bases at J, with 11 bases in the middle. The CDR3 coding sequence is TGTGCCAGCAGCACCTCTGAGGACTACGAGCAGTACTTC. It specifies CASSTSEDYEQYF.

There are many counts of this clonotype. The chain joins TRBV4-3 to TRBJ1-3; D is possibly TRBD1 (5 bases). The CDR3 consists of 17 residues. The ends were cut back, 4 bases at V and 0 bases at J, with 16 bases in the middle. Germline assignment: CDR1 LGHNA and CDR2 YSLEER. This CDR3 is CASSRDDFLSSGNTIYF. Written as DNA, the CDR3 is TGCGCCAGCAGCCGGGACGACTTCTTAAGCTCTGGAAACACCATATATTTT.

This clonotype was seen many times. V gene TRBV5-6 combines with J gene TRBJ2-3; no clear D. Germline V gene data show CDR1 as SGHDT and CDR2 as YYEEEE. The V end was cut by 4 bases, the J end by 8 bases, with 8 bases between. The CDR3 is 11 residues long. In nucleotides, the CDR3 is TGTGCCAGCAGCAAGACCAGTACGCAGTATTTT. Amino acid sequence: CASSKTSTQYF.

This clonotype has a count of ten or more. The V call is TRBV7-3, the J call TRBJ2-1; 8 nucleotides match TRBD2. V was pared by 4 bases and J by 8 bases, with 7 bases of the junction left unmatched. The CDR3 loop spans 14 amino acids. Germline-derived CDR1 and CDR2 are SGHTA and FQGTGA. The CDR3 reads CASSWSGSGDEQFF. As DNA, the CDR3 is TGTGCCAGCAGCTGGAGCGGGAGTGGCGATGAGCAGTTCTTC. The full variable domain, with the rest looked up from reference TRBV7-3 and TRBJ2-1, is GAGVSQTPSNKVTEKGKYVELRCDPISGHTALYWYRQSLGQGPEFLIYFQGTGAADDSGLPNDRFFAVRPEGSVSTLKIQRTERGDSAVYLCASSWSGSGDEQFFGPGTRLTVL.

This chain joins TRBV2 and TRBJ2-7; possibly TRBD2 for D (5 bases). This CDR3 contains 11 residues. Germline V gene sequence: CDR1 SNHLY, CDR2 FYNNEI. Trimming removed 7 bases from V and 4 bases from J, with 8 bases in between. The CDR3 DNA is TGTGCCAGCATGGGGAGTTACGAGCAGTACTTC. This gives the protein CASMGSYEQYF.

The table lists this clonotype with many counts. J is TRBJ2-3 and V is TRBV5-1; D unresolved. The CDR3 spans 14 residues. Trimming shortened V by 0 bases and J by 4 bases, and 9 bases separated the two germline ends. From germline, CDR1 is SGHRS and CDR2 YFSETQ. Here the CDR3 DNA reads TGCGCCAGCAGCTTGGTAAACCCGGCAGATACGCAGTATTTT. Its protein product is CASSLVNPADTQYF.

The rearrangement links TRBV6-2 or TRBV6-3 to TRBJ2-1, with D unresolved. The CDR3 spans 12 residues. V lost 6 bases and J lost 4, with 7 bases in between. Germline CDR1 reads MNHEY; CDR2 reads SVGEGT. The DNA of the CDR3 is TGTGCCAGCAGCAAAGGGTACAATGAGCAGTTCTTC. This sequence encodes CASSKGYNEQFF.

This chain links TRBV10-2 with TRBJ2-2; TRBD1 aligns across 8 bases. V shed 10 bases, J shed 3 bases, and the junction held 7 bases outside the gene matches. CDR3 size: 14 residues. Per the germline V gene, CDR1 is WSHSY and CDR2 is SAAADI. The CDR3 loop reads CATTTGADTGELFF. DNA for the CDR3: TGCGCCACCACGACAGGGGCGGACACCGGGGAGCTGTTTTTT.

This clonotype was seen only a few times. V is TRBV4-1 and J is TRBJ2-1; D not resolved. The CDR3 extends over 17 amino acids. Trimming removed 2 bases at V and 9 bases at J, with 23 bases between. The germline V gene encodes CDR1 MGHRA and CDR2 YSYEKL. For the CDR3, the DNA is TGCGCCAGCAGCCAACTGCCGTTTCCTGGCCACGTCCGTGAGCAGTTCTTC. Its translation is CASSQLPFPGHVREQFF.

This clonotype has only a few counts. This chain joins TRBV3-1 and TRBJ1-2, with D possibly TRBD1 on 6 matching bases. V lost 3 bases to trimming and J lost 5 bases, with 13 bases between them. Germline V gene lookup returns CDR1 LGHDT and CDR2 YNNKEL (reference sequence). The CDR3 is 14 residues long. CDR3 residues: CASSHQGTRYGYTF. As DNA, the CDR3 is TGTGCCAGCAGCCACCAGGGGACGAGGTATGGCTACACCTTC.

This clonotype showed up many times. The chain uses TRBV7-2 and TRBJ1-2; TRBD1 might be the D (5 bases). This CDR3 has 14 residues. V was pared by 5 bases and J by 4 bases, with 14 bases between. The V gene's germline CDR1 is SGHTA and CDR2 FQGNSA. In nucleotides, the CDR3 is TGTGCCAGCAGCCGGGGACGACACACCTATGGCTACACCTTC. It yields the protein CASSRGRHTYGYTF.

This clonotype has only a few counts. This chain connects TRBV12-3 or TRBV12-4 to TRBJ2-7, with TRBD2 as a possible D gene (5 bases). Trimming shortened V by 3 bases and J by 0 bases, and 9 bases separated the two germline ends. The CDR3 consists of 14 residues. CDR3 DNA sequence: TGTGCCAGCAGTTTCACGGGGAGCTCCTACGAGCAGTACTTC. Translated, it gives CASSFTGSSYEQYF.